What follows is one TCR beta chain and its context. CDR3 length: 18 residues. J was trimmed by 1 base and V by 3 bases; bases with no gene match: 12. Per the germline V gene, CDR1 is SEHNR and CDR2 is FQNEAQ (reference sequence). These data are taken from a study of blood T cells in healthy people across ages. A second about 7 to 11 cycle PCR used barcoded and J-beta primers. TCRdb analysed the 5' RACE reads with MiXCR anew, one entry per CDR3 protein. The sample comprises about 1.5 million distinct CDR3 sequences, 40% to 45% of which are singletons, and 4% rests with the top ten. This clonotype was sampled from a woman under 30 in good health. This chain connects TRBV7-9 to TRBJ2-7; 10 bases map to TRBD1. What was sequenced was blood. CDR3 residues: CASSFPPRDRGPSYEQYF. The CDR3 DNA reads as TGTGCCAGCAGCTTTCCCCCCCGCGACAGGGGGCCATCCTACGAGCAGTACTTC.